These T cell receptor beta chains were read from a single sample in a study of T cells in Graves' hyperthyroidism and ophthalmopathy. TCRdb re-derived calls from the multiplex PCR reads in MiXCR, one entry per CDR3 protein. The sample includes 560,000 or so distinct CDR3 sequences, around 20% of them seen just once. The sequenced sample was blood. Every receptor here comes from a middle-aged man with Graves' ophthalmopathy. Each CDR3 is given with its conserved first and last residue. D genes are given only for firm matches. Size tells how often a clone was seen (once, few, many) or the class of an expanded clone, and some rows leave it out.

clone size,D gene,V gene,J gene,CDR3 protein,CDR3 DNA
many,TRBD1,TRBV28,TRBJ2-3,CASSSPGTEYTDTQYF,TGTGCCAGCAGTTCCCCCGGGACAGAATACACAGATACGCAGTATTTT
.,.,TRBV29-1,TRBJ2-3,CSVGADTQYF,TGCAGCGTTGGGGCAGATACGCAGTATTTT
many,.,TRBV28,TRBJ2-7,CASRAKYEQYF,TGTGCCAGCAGGGCAAAATACGAGCAGTACTTC
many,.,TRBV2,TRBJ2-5,CASTPGTSNGETQYF,TGTGCCAGCACTCCTGGTACGAGCAACGGAGAGACCCAGTACTTC
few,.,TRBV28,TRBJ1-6,CASKQPRVNSPLHF,TGTGCCAGCAAACAGCCCAGGGTGAATTCACCCCTCCACTTT
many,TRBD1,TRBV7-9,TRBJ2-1,CASSLGRTGEFF,TGTGCCAGCAGCTTAGGGAGAACAGGGGAGTTCTTC
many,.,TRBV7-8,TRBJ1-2,CASSLAGRRDGYTF,TGTGCCAGCAGCTTAGCTGGACGGCGGGATGGCTACACCTTC
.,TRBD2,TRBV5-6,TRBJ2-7,CASSLGTSGRIHEQYF,TGTGCCAGCAGCCTCGGGACTAGCGGGAGAATCCACGAGCAGTACTTC
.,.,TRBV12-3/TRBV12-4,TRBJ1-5,CASRSLEGSSNQPQHF,TGTGCCAGCAGATCCTTAGAGGGTAGTAGCAATCAGCCCCAGCATTTT
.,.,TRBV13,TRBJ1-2,CASSLGKGLRGYTF,TGTGCCAGCAGCTTAGGCAAGGGGTTGAGGGGCTACACCTTC
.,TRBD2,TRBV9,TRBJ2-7,CASRSLAGVPWYEQYF,TGTGCCAGCAGGTCCCTAGCGGGAGTCCCTTGGTACGAGCAGTACTTC
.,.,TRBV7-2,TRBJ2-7,CASSLERVDEQYF,TGTGCCAGCAGCTTAGAAAGGGTCGACGAGCAGTACTTC
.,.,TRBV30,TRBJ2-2,CAWRPLPGLTGELFF,TGTGCCTGGCGGCCTTTACCGGGACTCACCGGGGAGCTGTTTTTT
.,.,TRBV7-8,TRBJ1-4,CASSLAQGREKLFF,TGTGCCAGCAGCTTAGCGCAGGGTCGGGAAAAACTGTTTTTT
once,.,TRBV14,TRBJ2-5,CASSQDQDLPEETQYF,TGTGCCAGCAGCCAAGACCAGGACTTACCCGAAGAGACCCAGTACTTC
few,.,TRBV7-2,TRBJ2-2,CASTQRNTGELFF,TGTGCCAGCACGCAGCGGAACACCGGGGAGCTGTTTTTT
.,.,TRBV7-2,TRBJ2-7,CASSLAQPGSAEQYF,TGTGCCAGCAGCTTAGCTCAGCCAGGTTCCGCCGAGCAGTACTTC
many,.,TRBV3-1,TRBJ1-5,CASSQDGGGSNQPQHF,TGTGCCAGCAGCCAAGATGGTGGGGGAAGCAATCAGCCCCAGCATTTT
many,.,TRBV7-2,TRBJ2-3,CASSLATSLSTDTQYF,TGTGCCAGCAGCTTAGCGACATCCCTTAGCACAGATACGCAGTATTTT
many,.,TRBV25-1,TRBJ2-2,CASSYELTGEITNTGELFF,TGTGCCAGCTCGTATGAGCTGACAGGAGAAATCACGAACACCGGGGAGCTGTTTTTT
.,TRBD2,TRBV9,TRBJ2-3,CASSVTSGTTDTQYF,TGTGCCAGCAGCGTAACTAGCGGGACGACAGATACGCAGTATTTT
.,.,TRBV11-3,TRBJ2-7,CASSLGADKTYEQYF,TGTGCCAGCAGCTTAGGTGCGGACAAGACCTACGAGCAGTACTTC
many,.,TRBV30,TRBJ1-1,CAWSLMHGEAFF,TGTGCCTGGAGTTTAATGCACGGGGAAGCTTTCTTT